This passage covers 3 T cell receptor beta chains from one sample sequenced in a study of CDR3 diversity in severe acne. One entry per CDR3 protein, called by TCRdb with MiXCR from the PCR reads. The data contain about 84,000 distinct CDR3 sequences, roughly 51% of them singletons. The sequenced sample was blood. Receptors were obtained from a male donor in good health, without acne.

This clonotype showed up many times. The V gene is TRBV7-8, the J gene TRBJ2-7; D is uncertain. The CDR3 is 13 amino acids. CDR1 is SGHVS and CDR2 is FQNEAQ in the germline V gene. The V end was cut by 1 base, the J end by 6 bases, with 10 bases between. This CDR3 is CASSLDGVGEQYF. The DNA of the CDR3 is TGTGCCAGCAGCTTAGATGGTGTGGGCGAGCAGTACTTC.

The chain recombines TRBV7-9 with TRBJ1-5; possibly TRBD1 for D (5 bases). Germline V lookup: CDR1 SEHNR, CDR2 FQNEAQ (reference sequence). The ends were cut back, 4 bases at V and 0 bases at J, with 19 bases in the middle. The CDR3 spans 18 residues. The CDR3 spells CASSWDRDRSYSNQPQHF. The CDR3 coding sequence is TGTGCCAGCAGCTGGGACCGGGACCGATCCTATAGCAATCAGCCCCAGCATTTT.

To note about this clonotype: An end of the junction does not agree with germline; a read error may underlie this. The chain links TRBV18 to TRBJ1-2; 8 bases are a match to TRBD1. This CDR3 is 15 amino acids long. Germline V CDR1 and CDR2: KGHSH, LQKENI. The CDR3 loop reads CASSRRTGSGDGYTF. The CDR3 bases are TGTGCGAGCTCGCGGAGGACAGGGTCGGGAGATGGCTACACCTTC.